Here is one T cell receptor (beta chain) with its context. The specificity of this receptor is unknown. Per-base qualities were not stored, and no clone one base away is much larger. The sample is drawn from a study of blood T cell repertoires in COVID-19 (TCRdb year 2020). Regarding the research as a whole: Samples covering the acute and convalescent phases of COVID-19 were provided by collaborators in the United States, Italy and Spain. The prospective study material was composed of cDNA or gDNA derived from T cells, B-cell-depleted T cells, or PBMCs. The dataset comprised deeply sampled blood TCRbeta repertoires from subjects exposed to, actively infected with, or recovered from COVID-19. The repertoires were released in a freely available public database intended as a resource for research on the immune response to SARS-CoV-2. Samples were obtained from the ongoing ImmuneRACE study (first 160 participants) and from over a thousand subjects provided by 6 global collaborators. Sample metadata almost always included a de-identified subject ID, COVID-19 status, age in years and sex. Where HLA class I and class II types were available, the types were taken from metadata supplied by the sample provider, not from assay-based typing.

TCRbeta CDR3 regions were amplified from genomic DNA using the immunoSEQ Assay, a bias-controlled multiplex PCR. The study's own analysis went as follows. Within the assay, amplification of reference gene primers was used to estimate how many nucleated cells each sample contained. Sequence reads were collapsed and filtered to measure the absolute abundance of every unique TCRbeta CDR3 rearrangement. Productive Simpson clonality was computed per sample as the square root of Simpson's diversity index over productive rearrangements. Sourced from immuneACCESS, this table was stored by TCRdb with only in-frame sequences that have V and J called. A share of the clones is absent; for the studies checked, an unresolved V gene accounts for under half, and the remainder has no known explanation. Clone size and V and J calls were adopted from that table, with D and trimming inferred from the DNA. The sample table shows 250,000 or so clones, and approximately 90% are seen once. The ten most abundant clones make up roughly 6.8% of the sample.

At one collaborating source in Seattle, patients were enrolled during active infection and were followed longitudinally through the course of disease. Each collaborating institution followed its own protocols to collect whole blood in K2EDTA tubes. For TCRbeta analysis, collaborators shipped samples as frozen whole blood, isolated PBMCs, or DNA extracted from either of those sample types. Taken from cysteine to phenylalanine, the CDR3 has 15 residues. Of all the DNA, just the CDR3 is kept, 45 bases in frame from base 1. V was cut back by 2 bases and J by 6 bases, leaving a gap of 14 bases between them. The germline V gene provides CDR1 MNHEY and CDR2 SVGEGT. The full study reports these points: Clinical and demographic metadata were provided uncurated, with the amount varying by source and participant.

The chain is encoded by TRBV6-2 or TRBV6-3 joined to TRBJ2-1; no D segment can be confidently identified. Source material: peripheral blood. This sequence originates from a woman in her twenties or thirties with COVID-19, enrolled during active disease. Read as DNA, the sequence is TGTGCCAGCAGTTACCCACGCAGTAGCTCCAATGAGCAGTTCTTC. It translates to CASSYPRSSSNEQFF.